This T cell receptor (beta chain) was documented in a study of T cells in Graves' hyperthyroidism and ophthalmopathy. Clinical symptoms, serum thyroxine and TRAb, thyroid ultrasound and orbital computed tomography together formed the diagnostic basis. The investigators amplified TCR beta CDR3 regions from RNA transcripts. TCR CDR3 underwent first-round RT-PCR with the HTBI primer set. One entry per CDR3 protein, called by TCRdb with MiXCR from the multiplex PCR reads. This table has 300,000 to 400,000 distinct CDR3 sequences, 15% to 20% appearing once. This clonotype came up many times. Its matching antigen is unknown. Study-level points and caveats: In the analysis, a 13 V-J model separated ophthalmopathy from stable hyperthyroidism. Most clonotypes that expanded in the thyroid above 0.001 also showed up in blood.

Germline assignment: CDR1 SGHAT and CDR2 FQNNGV. The CDR3 contains 16 residues. Trimming left V 3 bases short and J 6 bases short, with 19 bases between. The chain joins TRBV11-2 to TRBJ2-3; a weak D match, TRBD2 (5 bases). The sequencing sample was made of blood. This sequence was found in a woman aged 45-60 years with Graves' hyperthyroidism. CDR3 DNA sequence: TGTGCCAGCAGCTTTTATGTCGGGGTGCGCCGTGATACGCAGTATTTT. Translated: CASSFYVGVRRDTQYF. Full variable domain (remainder filled in from reference TRBV11-2 and TRBJ2-3): EAGVAQSPRYKIIEKRQSVAFWCNPISGHATLYWYQQILGQGPKLLIQFQNNGVVDDSQLPKDRFSAERLKGVDSTLKIQPAKLEDSAVYLCASSFYVGVRRDTQYFGPGTRLTVL.